This record concerns one T cell receptor beta chain sequence. Its antigen is still unknown. The CDR3 contains 13 residues. V dropped 0 bases and J dropped 5 bases, with 8 bases sitting between them. Germline CDR1 GTSNPN, CDR2 SVGIG (reference sequence). This sample is drawn from a study of cytomegalovirus exposure and HLA in healthy donors. The PCR used 60 Vbeta and 13 Jbeta primers. The protocol was immunoSEQ multiplex PCR, while the TCRdb copy is restricted to in-frame clones and leaves out a portion. Altogether 140,000 or so clones are present, over 75% being singletons, with the ten largest covering over 1%. Study observations and caveats: Certain sequence variants were highly shared and formed a cluster, and this cluster was likely a sequencing artifact.

Source material: PBMCs. This chain uses TRBV30 with TRBJ1-5; D ambiguous. This clonotype was sampled from a female donor in good health and CMV-seronegative. The CDR3 protein is CAWSVAGDQPQHF. The DNA of the CDR3 is TGTGCCTGGAGTGTAGCCGGGGATCAGCCCCAGCATTTT.